The 25 T cell receptor beta chains below were found in one sample sequenced in a study of Ad26.COV2.S vaccination and SARS-CoV-2 variants. Treatment: roughly 19 received Ad26.COV2.S at low or high dose, single or two shots; 5 received placebo; per-sample allocation not given. Collection of the samples took place on day 63 after the first injection of vaccine or placebo. Method: immunoSEQ multiplex PCR; TCRdb's copy keeps in-frame clones and lacks some. The repertoire holds a few hundred thousand clones, with roughly 90% as singletons. This material consisted of peripheral blood, taken in a trial of Ad26.COV2.S vaccine versus placebo. All receptors derive from a person aged 18-60 years who received the Ad26.COV2.S COVID-19 vaccine or a placebo.

The gene calls are TRBV18 and TRBJ2-7; TRBD2 agrees at 7 bases. Germline V gene sequence: CDR1 KGHSH, CDR2 LQKENI. V gave up 1 base and J gave up 5 bases; unmatched junction bases: 8. The CDR3 covers 15 residues. CDR3 nucleotides: TGTGCCAGCTCACCACGGGCTGGGGGAGGGAACGAGCAGTACTTC. Translated: CASSPRAGGGNEQYF.

CDR3 coding DNA: TGTGCCAGCAGTTTATTCCAGGGGAGCTATGGCTACACCTTC. Amino acids: CASSLFQGSYGYTF. This chain uses TRBV28 with TRBJ1-2; TRBD1 is a possible D gene (6 bases). The V end lost 1 base, the J end lost 4 bases, and 10 bases lay between the germline ends. From germline, CDR1 is MDHEN and CDR2 SYDVKM. The CDR3 contains 14 residues.

This sequence joins TRBV5-1 and TRBJ2-7; D possibly corresponds to TRBD2 (6 bases). Trimming removed 4 bases from V and 3 bases from J, with 14 bases in between. This CDR3 has 14 amino acids. Germline V gene lookup returns CDR1 SGHRS and CDR2 YFSETQ. The CDR3 bases are TGCGCCAGCAGCCCGGAGGGGCGAGGCTACGAGCAGTACTTC. This codes for CASSPEGRGYEQYF.

Of note for this clone: This specimen includes other DNA sequences encoding the same CDR3. This chain joins TRBV7-2 and TRBJ2-1; D not resolved. V was clipped by 0 bases and J by 0 bases, with 6 bases between them. Germline V CDR1 and CDR2: SGHTA, FQGNSA. The CDR3 has 15 residues. In DNA, the CDR3 is TGTGCCAGCAGCTTAGCGGGAAGCTCCTACAATGAGCAGTTCTTC. This codes for CASSLAGSSYNEQFF. Filled out from reference TRBV7-2 and TRBJ2-1, the complete variable domain reads GAGVSQSPSNKVTEKGKDVELRCDPISGHTALYWYRQSLGQGLEFLIYFQGNSAPDKSGLPSDRFSAERTGGSVSTLTIQRTQQEDSAVYLCASSLAGSSYNEQFFGPGTRLTVL.

V usage is TRBV27 and J usage is TRBJ1-2; the D gene is possibly TRBD1 (5 bases). V shed 6 bases and J shed 7 bases, with 21 bases lying between them. The CDR3 has 15 amino acids. Looked up from germline, CDR1 is MNHEY and CDR2 is SMNVEV (reference sequence). CDR3: CASRPEGPAKTGYTF. The CDR3 DNA reads as TGTGCCAGCAGGCCCGAGGGGCCAGCTAAAACTGGCTACACCTTC.

This clone was seen a single time. The chain combines TRBV2 with TRBJ1-2; no reliable D call. Germline V gene data show CDR1 as SNHLY and CDR2 as FYNNEI. V dropped 7 bases and J dropped 1 base, with 4 bases sitting between them. The CDR3 is 11 amino acids. This CDR3 is CASNNNYGYTF. As DNA, the CDR3 is TGTGCCAGCAATAATAACTATGGCTACACCTTC.

The chain is built from TRBV7-3 and TRBJ2-3; a possible D gene is TRBD1 (5 bases). The CDR3 sequence is 14 residues long. Per the germline V gene, CDR1 is SGHTA and CDR2 is FQGTGA. The V and J ends lost 2 bases and 2 bases respectively, with 8 bases between them. CDR3 sequence: CASSLAGFTDTQYF. CDR3 nucleotide sequence: TGTGCCAGCAGCTTAGCAGGGTTCACAGATACGCAGTATTTT.

This clone appeared a single time. The chain carries TRBV3-1 (or the pseudogene TRBV3-2) and TRBJ1-2, with 9 bases matching TRBD1. Germline CDR1 reads LGHDT; CDR2 reads YNNKEL (reference sequence). The CDR3 consists of 11 residues. Trimming cost V 9 bases and J 6 bases; bases outside gene matches: 2. CDR3 nucleotides: TGTGCCAGTGGGACAGGGAATGGCTACACCTTC. Its protein product is CASGTGNGYTF.

The chain couples TRBV28 to TRBJ1-3; 7 bases are a match to TRBD1. The germline gives CDR1 MDHEN, CDR2 SYDVKM. After removal of 3 bases from V and 10 bases from J, the junction contained 6 bases not matched to a gene. CDR3 length: 13 residues. The CDR3 sequence is CASSFSTRGTIYF. DNA of the CDR3: TGTGCCAGCAGTTTTTCAACCAGGGGGACCATATATTTT. Full variable domain (missing parts from reference TRBV28 and TRBJ1-3): DVKVTQSSRYLVKRTGEKVFLECVQDMDHENMFWYRQDPGLGLRLIYFSYDVKMKEKGDIPEGYSVSREKKERFSLILESASTNQTSMYLCASSFSTRGTIYFGEGSWLTVV.

The chain is built from TRBV6-5 and TRBJ2-7, with 7 bases identical to TRBD1. There are 15 residues in the CDR3. The V gene's germline CDR1 is MNHEY and CDR2 SVGAGI. Germline trimming cut 4 bases from V and 2 bases from J; bases unmatched to any gene: 8. The CDR3 DNA sequence: TGTGCCAGCAGTTCACCAATTGGACAGGCCTACGAGCAGTACTTC. Encoded protein: CASSSPIGQAYEQYF.

The chain combines TRBV6-1 with TRBJ2-7; 9 nucleotides agree with TRBD1. The CDR3 sequence is 15 residues long. Germline CDR1 is MNHNS and CDR2 is SASEGT. Unmatched junction bases numbered 3, after V lost 1 base and J lost 2 bases. The CDR3 protein is CASSEGGQGPYEQYF. The CDR3 DNA reads as TGTGCCAGCAGTGAAGGGGGACAGGGCCCCTACGAGCAGTACTTC.

The rearrangement links TRBV10-1 to TRBJ2-4; 7 bases fit TRBD2. Germline trimming cut 2 bases from V and 7 bases from J; bases unmatched to any gene: 8. The CDR3 is 15 amino acids. Germline assignment: CDR1 WNHNN and CDR2 SYGVQD (reference sequence). The CDR3 spells CASSEGSGPLNIQYF. For the CDR3, the DNA is TGCGCCAGCAGTGAGGGTAGCGGGCCTCTGAACATTCAGTACTTC.

Regarding this clone: This specimen includes other DNA sequences encoding the same CDR3. The rearrangement joins TRBV5-4 to TRBJ1-2; D is uncertain. V dropped 0 bases and J dropped 3 bases, with 9 bases sitting between them. This CDR3 is 14 amino acids long. Germline assignment: CDR1 SGHNT and CDR2 YYREEE (reference sequence). CDR3 sequence (DNA): TGTGCCAGCAGCTTGGCCGGGAGGGACTATGGCTACACCTTC. The encoded protein is CASSLAGRDYGYTF.

The J gene is TRBJ1-2, the V gene TRBV28; D remains unclear. Germline V gene data show CDR1 as MDHEN and CDR2 as SYDVKM. V lost 2 bases and J lost 4, with 8 bases in between. The CDR3 has 13 residues. This CDR3 is CASSLIQSYGYTF. The CDR3 DNA reads as TGTGCCAGCAGTTTAATCCAGAGCTATGGCTACACCTTC.

The rearrangement links TRBV19 to TRBJ2-1, with 9 bases aligning to TRBD2. This CDR3 spans 15 amino acids. Germline CDR1 LNHDA, CDR2 SQIVND (reference sequence). Trimming cost V 7 bases and J 5 bases; bases outside gene matches: 9. The CDR3: CASTQTSGYHNEQFF. Here the CDR3 DNA reads TGTGCCAGTACCCAAACTAGCGGGTATCACAATGAGCAGTTCTTC.

The V gene is TRBV21-1, the J gene TRBJ2-1; the table's D call of TRBD2 was not tested on the DNA. TRBV21-1 is a documented pseudogene. The CDR3 consists of 16 residues. The CDR3, as DNA: TGTGCCAGCAGCAAAGTGGGGCGGGAGGGTAACAATGAGCAGTTCTTC. It codes for CASSKVGREGNNEQFF.

The chain employs TRBV9 and TRBJ1-1; D gene uncertain. This CDR3 comprises 15 residues. V was cut by 0 bases and J by 3 bases, with 12 bases left in between. Germline V lookup: CDR1 SGDLS, CDR2 YYNGEE. In DNA form, the CDR3 reads TGTGCCAGCAGCGTAGATGGGGTCAGGCACACTGAAGCTTTCTTT. Protein sequence: CASSVDGVRHTEAFF.

The chain joins TRBV9 to TRBJ2-7; D is unresolved. Per germline, CDR1 SGDLS and CDR2 YYNGEE. This CDR3 contains 17 residues. Trimming stripped 2 bases from V and 3 bases from J, with 21 bases between. The CDR3 DNA reads TGTGCCAGCAGCGTGAGGCCCCTGTCCAGGATCGACTACGAGCAGTACTTC. It codes for CASSVRPLSRIDYEQYF.

A single count supports this clone. The rearrangement uses TRBV7-2 and TRBJ2-1, with D perhaps matching TRBD2 (6 bases). CDR3 length equals 15 residues. Germline values: CDR1 SGHTA, CDR2 FQGNSA. The ends were cut back, 1 base at V and 2 bases at J, with 9 bases in the middle. In DNA form, the CDR3 reads TGTGCCAGCAGCTTAGGCGGGGCTACCTACAATGAGCAGTTCTTC. Translated: CASSLGGATYNEQFF. Together with reference TRBV7-2 and TRBJ2-1, the CDR3 gives the full variable domain: GAGVSQSPSNKVTEKGKDVELRCDPISGHTALYWYRQSLGQGLEFLIYFQGNSAPDKSGLPSDRFSAERTGGSVSTLTIQRTQQEDSAVYLCASSLGGATYNEQFFGPGTRLTVL.

This clone has a handful of counts. The genes are TRBV4-3 and TRBJ2-3; no definite D call. Germline CDR1 and CDR2: LGHNA and YSLEER. The V end was cut by 0 bases, the J end by 0 bases, with 10 bases between. This CDR3 contains 16 residues. The CDR3 DNA reads TGCGCCAGCAGCCAAGATCGTCAGCATAGCACAGATACGCAGTATTTT. Amino acid sequence: CASSQDRQHSTDTQYF.

The chain joins TRBV6-5 to TRBJ1-1; a weak D match, TRBD1 (6 bases). Germline CDR1 is MNHEY and CDR2 is SVGAGI. The V and J ends lost 2 bases and 2 bases respectively, with 12 bases between them. The CDR3 totals 15 residues. The CDR3 DNA follows: TGTGCCAGCAGTTACCGCGGGGGCCCCAACACTGAAGCTTTCTTT. It codes for CASSYRGGPNTEAFF.

This clone showed up just once. This rearrangement joins TRBV19 to TRBJ1-1; D unclear. This CDR3 comprises 14 residues. Trimming took off 0 bases at V and 5 bases at J, with 10 bases between the two ends. Germline V gene lookup returns CDR1 LNHDA and CDR2 SQIVND (reference sequence). The CDR3 nucleotides read TGTGCCAGTAGTATAGAGCTGCTGGGGACTGAAGCTTTCTTT. It is translated as CASSIELLGTEAFF.

This chain joins TRBV6-5 and TRBJ1-4; TRBD1 aligns across 9 bases. The CDR3 has 16 amino acids. The germline V gene encodes CDR1 MNHEY and CDR2 SVGAGI. J lost 8 bases, V lost 0 bases, and 7 bases had no gene match. CDR3 nucleotides: TGTGCCAGCAGTTACTCCTACAGGGGGCTTAGGGAAAAACTGTTTTTT. It specifies CASSYSYRGLREKLFF.

The rearrangement links TRBV5-4 to TRBJ1-1; D not certain. Looked up from germline, CDR1 is SGHNT and CDR2 is YYREEE (reference sequence). CDR3 size: 14 residues. Between the trimmed V and J ends, which lost 4 bases and 5 bases, there was a span of 15 bases. The CDR3 protein is CASSAQVKGTEAFF. The CDR3 bases are TGTGCCAGCAGCGCCCAAGTAAAAGGGACTGAAGCTTTCTTT.

The V gene is TRBV15, the J gene TRBJ2-3; D gene uncertain. CDR3 length: 14 residues. V gave up 4 bases and J gave up 0 bases, with 8 bases separating them. Germline V gene lookup returns CDR1 LNHNV and CDR2 YYDKDF (reference sequence). The CDR3 is CATSIFPSTDTQYF. The CDR3, as DNA: TGTGCCACCAGCATTTTTCCCAGCACAGATACGCAGTATTTT.